This TCR beta chain originates from a study of blood T cell repertoires in COVID-19. Overall study context: In each case, the material was cDNA or gDNA derived from T cells, B-cell-depleted T cells, or PBMCs.

The germline gives CDR1 GTSNPN, CDR2 SVGIG (reference sequence). This CDR3 spans 13 amino acids. Deletions cut 4 bases from V and 6 bases from J, with 16 bases between. Assay used: immunoSEQ multiplex PCR; TCRdb lists only in-frame clones, some missing. Of about 170,000 clones listed, over 80% are singletons. There are a few counts of this clone. Source material: peripheral blood. The chain has TRBV30 and TRBJ2-7; a weak D match, TRBD1 (6 bases). This receptor was taken from a woman in her 70s with acute or convalescent COVID-19. As DNA, the CDR3 is TGTGCCTGGAAGGAACAGGGTTTTGGCGAGCAGTACTTC. This codes for CAWKEQGFGEQYF.